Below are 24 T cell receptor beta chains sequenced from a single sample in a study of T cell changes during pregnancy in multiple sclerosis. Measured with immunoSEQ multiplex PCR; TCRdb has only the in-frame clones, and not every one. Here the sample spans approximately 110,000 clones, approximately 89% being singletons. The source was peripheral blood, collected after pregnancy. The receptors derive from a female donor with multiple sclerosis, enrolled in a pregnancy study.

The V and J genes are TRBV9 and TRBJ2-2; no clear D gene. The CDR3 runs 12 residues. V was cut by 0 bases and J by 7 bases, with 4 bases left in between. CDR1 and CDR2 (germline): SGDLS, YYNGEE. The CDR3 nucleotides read TGTGCCAGCAGCGTAGACAACGGGGAGCTGTTTTTT. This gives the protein CASSVDNGELFF.

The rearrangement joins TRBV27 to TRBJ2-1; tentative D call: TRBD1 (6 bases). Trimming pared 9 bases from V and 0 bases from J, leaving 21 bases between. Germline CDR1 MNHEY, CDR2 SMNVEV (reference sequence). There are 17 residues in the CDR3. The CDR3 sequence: CASCMGAYPSSYNEQFF. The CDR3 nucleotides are TGTGCCAGTTGTATGGGGGCCTATCCCAGCTCCTACAATGAGCAGTTCTTC.

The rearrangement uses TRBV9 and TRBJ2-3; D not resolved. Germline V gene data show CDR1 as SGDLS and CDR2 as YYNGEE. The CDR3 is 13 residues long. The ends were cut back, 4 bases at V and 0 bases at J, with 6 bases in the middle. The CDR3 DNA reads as TGTGCCAGCAGCTCCGGGAGCACAGATACGCAGTATTTT. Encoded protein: CASSSGSTDTQYF.

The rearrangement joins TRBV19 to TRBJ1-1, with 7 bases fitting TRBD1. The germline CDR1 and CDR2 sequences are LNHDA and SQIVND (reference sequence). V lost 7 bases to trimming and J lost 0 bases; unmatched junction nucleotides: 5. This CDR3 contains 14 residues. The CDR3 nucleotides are TGTGCCAGTACCTTCCAGGGGGTGAACACTGAAGCTTTCTTT. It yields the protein CASTFQGVNTEAFF.

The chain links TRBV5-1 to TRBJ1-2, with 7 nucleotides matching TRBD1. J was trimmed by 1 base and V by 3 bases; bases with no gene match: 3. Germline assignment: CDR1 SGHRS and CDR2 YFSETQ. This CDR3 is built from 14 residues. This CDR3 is CASSSRQGNYGYTF. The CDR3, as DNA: TGCGCCAGCAGCTCTCGACAGGGTAACTATGGCTACACCTTC.

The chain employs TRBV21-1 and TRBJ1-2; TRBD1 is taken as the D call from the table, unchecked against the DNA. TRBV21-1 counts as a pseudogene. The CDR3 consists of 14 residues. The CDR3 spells CASNRQGENYGYTF. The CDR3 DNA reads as TGTGCCAGCAACCGACAGGGGGAAAACTATGGCTACACCTTC.

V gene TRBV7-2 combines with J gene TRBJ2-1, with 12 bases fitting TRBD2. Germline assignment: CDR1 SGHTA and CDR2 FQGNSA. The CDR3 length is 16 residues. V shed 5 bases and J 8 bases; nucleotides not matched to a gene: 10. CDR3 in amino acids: CASSVSSGGALDEQFF. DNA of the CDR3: TGTGCCAGCAGCGTCTCTAGCGGGGGGGCCTTGGATGAGCAGTTCTTC. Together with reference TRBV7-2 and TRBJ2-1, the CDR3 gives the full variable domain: GAGVSQSPSNKVTEKGKDVELRCDPISGHTALYWYRQSLGQGLEFLIYFQGNSAPDKSGLPSDRFSAERTGGSVSTLTIQRTQQEDSAVYLCASSVSSGGALDEQFFGPGTRLTVL.

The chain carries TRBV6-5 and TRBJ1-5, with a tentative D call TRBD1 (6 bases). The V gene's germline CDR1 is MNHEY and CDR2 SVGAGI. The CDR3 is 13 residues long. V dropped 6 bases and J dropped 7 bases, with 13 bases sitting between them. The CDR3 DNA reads TGTGCCAGCAGCCGTCAGGGGAACCAGCCCCAGCATTTT. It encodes CASSRQGNQPQHF.

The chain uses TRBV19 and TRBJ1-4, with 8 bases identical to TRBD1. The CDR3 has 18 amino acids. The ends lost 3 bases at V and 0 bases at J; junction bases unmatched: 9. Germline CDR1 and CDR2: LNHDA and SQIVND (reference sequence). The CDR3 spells CASSIGQGGGPTNEKLFF. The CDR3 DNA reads TGTGCCAGTAGTATTGGACAGGGAGGTGGACCAACTAATGAAAAACTGTTTTTT.

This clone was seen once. For the CDR3, the DNA is TGTGCCAGCAGTGCCTCCACGGGTTATAATTCACCCCTCCACTTT. This gives the protein CASSASTGYNSPLHF. The chain joins TRBV6-5 to TRBJ1-6; no reliable D call. Trimming took 5 bases from V and 4 from J, leaving 12 bases between them. Germline V gene sequence: CDR1 MNHEY, CDR2 SVGAGI. This CDR3 has 15 residues.

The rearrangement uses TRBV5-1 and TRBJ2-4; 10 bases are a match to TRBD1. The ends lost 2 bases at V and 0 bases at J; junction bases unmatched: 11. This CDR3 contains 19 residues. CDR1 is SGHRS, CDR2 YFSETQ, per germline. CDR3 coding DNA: TGCGCCAGCAGCTTACCGGGACAGGGGAACCCCCTAGCCAAAAACATTCAGTACTTC. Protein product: CASSLPGQGNPLAKNIQYF.

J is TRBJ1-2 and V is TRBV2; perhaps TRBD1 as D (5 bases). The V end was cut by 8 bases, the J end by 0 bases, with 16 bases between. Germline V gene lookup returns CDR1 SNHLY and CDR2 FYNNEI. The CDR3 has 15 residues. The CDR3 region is CASLGQASSNYGYTF. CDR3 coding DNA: TGTGCCAGCCTGGGGCAGGCCTCTTCTAACTATGGCTACACCTTC.

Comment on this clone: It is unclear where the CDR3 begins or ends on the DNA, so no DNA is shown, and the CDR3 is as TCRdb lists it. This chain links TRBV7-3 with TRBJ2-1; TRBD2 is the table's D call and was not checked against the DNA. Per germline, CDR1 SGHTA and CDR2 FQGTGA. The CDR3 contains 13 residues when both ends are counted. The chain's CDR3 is CASSFGPGNRGFF.

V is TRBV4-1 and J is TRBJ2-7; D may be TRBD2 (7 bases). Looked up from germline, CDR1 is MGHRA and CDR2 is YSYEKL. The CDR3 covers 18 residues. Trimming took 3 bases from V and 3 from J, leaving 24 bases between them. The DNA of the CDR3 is TGCGCCAGCAGCCATGCTCTCCGGGGGCGGGGGAGACTCTACGAGCAGTACTTC. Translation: CASSHALRGRGRLYEQYF.

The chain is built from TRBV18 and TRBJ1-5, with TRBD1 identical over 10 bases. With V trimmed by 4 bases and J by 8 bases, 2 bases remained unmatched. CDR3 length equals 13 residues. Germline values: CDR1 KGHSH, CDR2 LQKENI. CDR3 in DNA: TGTGCCAGCTCACGGGACAGGGGAGAGCCCCAGCATTTT. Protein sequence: CASSRDRGEPQHF.

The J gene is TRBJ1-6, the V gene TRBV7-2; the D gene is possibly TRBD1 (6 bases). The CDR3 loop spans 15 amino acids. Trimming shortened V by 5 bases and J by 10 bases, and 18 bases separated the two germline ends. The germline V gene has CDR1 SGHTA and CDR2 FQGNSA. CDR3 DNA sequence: TGTGCCAGCAGCCGCCGGTTGGGGGCAGAGTCACCCCTCCACTTT. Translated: CASSRRLGAESPLHF.

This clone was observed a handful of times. In DNA form, the CDR3 reads TGTGCCAGAAGCTTGTTACAGCTGAACACTGAAGCTTTCTTT. This gives the protein CARSLLQLNTEAFF. The chain carries TRBV5-3 and TRBJ1-1; D is undetermined. TRBV5-3 is an ORF; its function is uncertain. Trimming stripped 1 base from V and 0 bases from J, with 7 bases between. This CDR3 region has 14 residues.

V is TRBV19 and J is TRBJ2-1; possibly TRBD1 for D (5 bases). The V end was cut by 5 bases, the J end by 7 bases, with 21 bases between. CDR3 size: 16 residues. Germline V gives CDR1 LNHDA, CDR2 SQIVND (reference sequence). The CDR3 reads CASSRQFGNLGNEQFF. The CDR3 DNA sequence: TGTGCCAGTAGTCGACAGTTCGGAAACTTAGGAAATGAGCAGTTCTTC.

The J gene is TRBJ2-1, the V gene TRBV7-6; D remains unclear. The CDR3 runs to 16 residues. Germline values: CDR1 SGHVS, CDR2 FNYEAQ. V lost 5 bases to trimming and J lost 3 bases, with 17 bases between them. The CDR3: CASSQRFSVIYNEQFF. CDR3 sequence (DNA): TGTGCCAGCAGCCAGCGTTTTTCAGTTATCTACAATGAGCAGTTCTTC. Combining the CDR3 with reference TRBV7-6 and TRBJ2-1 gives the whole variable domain GAGVSQSPRYKVTKRGQDVALRCDPISGHVSLYWYRQALGQGPEFLTYFNYEAQQDKSGLPNDRFSAERPEGSISTLTIQRTEQRDSAMYRCASSQRFSVIYNEQFFGPGTRLTVL.

CDR3 bases: TGTGCCAGCAGCCCCGCACAACGGGGAGGTGGAGATACGCAGTATTTT. Translating it yields CASSPAQRGGGDTQYF. This rearrangement joins TRBV5-6 to TRBJ2-3; the D gene is possibly TRBD2 (6 bases). Looked up from germline, CDR1 is SGHDT and CDR2 is YYEEEE. Trimming left V 4 bases short and J 5 bases short, with 20 bases between. This CDR3 has 16 amino acids.

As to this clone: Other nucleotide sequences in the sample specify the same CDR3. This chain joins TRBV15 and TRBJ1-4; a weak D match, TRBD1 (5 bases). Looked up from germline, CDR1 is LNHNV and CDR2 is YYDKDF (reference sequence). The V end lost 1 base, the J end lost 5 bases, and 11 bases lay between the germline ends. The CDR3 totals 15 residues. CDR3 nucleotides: TGTGCCACCAGCAGAGTGGGGCAGGGCAATGAAAAACTGTTTTTT. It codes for CATSRVGQGNEKLFF.

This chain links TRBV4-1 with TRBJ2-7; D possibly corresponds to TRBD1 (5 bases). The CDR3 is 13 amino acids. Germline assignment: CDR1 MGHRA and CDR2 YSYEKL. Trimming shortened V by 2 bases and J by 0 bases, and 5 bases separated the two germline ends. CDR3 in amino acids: CASSQQGSYEQYF. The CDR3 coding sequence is TGCGCCAGCAGCCAACAGGGCTCCTACGAGCAGTACTTC.

CDR3 region: CASSVSGLAGGDNEQFF. CDR3 bases: TGTGCCAGCAGCGTAAGTGGACTAGCGGGGGGGGATAATGAGCAGTTCTTC. The rearrangement joins TRBV9 to TRBJ2-1; 15 positions agree with TRBD2. The junction had 6 bases not matched to a gene; V was cut back by 1 base and J by 7 bases. The germline V gene encodes CDR1 SGDLS and CDR2 YYNGEE. There are 17 residues in the CDR3.

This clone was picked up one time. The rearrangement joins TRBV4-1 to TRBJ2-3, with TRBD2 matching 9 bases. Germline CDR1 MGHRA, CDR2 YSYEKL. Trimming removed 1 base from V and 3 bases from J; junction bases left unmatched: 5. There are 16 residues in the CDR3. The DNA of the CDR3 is TGCGCCAGCAGCCAAGTGGCGGGGGGGAGGACAGATACGCAGTATTTT. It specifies CASSQVAGGRTDTQYF.